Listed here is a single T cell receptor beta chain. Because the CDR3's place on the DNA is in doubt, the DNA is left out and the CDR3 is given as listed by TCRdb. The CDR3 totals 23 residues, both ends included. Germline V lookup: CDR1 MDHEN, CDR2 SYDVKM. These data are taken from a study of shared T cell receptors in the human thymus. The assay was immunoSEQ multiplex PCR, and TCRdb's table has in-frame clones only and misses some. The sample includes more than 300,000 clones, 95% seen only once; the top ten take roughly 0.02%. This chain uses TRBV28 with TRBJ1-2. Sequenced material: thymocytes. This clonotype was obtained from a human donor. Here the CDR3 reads CASSLATGRGWLHLRFGLDGYTF.